A single sample is the source of the 17 T cell receptor beta chains below, sequenced in a study of T cell responses to AZD1222 COVID-19 vaccine. Assay: immunoSEQ multiplex PCR; the TCRdb copy retains only in-frame clones and omits some. The table has 150,000 or so clones, 80% to 95% seen once; the top ten hold more than 1.1%. This specimen consisted of peripheral blood, obtained on day 0 of AZD1222 vaccination. These receptors all stem from an adult in good health.

This clone was detected once. Other DNA sequences in the sample encode the same CDR3. The chain is built from TRBV3-1 (or the pseudogene TRBV3-2) and TRBJ1-1, with D maybe TRBD1 (6 bases). The CDR3 is 14 amino acids. The ends were cut back, 1 base at V and 4 bases at J, with 10 bases in the middle. The germline V gene has CDR1 LGHDT and CDR2 YNNKEL (reference sequence). CDR3 residues: CASSQVGGGTEAFF. The CDR3 DNA follows: TGTGCCAGCAGCCAAGTTGGGGGCGGCACTGAAGCTTTCTTT.

The genes are TRBV4-1 and TRBJ1-1, with 7 positions matching TRBD1. Germline V CDR1 and CDR2: MGHRA, YSYEKL. Losses at the gene ends were 4 bases for V and 5 bases for J; bases not matched to a gene: 10. The CDR3 spans 15 residues. The CDR3: CASSLDRDLGTEAFF. The CDR3 nucleotides read TGCGCCAGCAGCCTAGACAGGGATCTAGGAACTGAAGCTTTCTTT.

V gene TRBV30 combines with J gene TRBJ1-4, with a possible D match to TRBD1 (6 bases). V was pared by 2 bases and J by 5 bases, with 12 bases between. The germline V gene encodes CDR1 GTSNPN and CDR2 SVGIG (reference sequence). CDR3 size: 14 residues. The CDR3 bases are TGTGCCTGGAGTACAGGGTTTGGGAATGAAAAACTGTTTTTT. It specifies CAWSTGFGNEKLFF.

The rearrangement joins TRBV4-3 to TRBJ1-2, with 9 bases aligning to TRBD1. Per the germline V gene, CDR1 is LGHNA and CDR2 is YSLEER. After removal of 4 bases from V and 7 bases from J, the junction contained 7 bases not matched to a gene. The CDR3 is made up of 14 amino acids. Here the CDR3 DNA reads TGCGCCAGCAGCCTCGACAGGGGGGACGGTGGCTACACCTTC. Its protein is CASSLDRGDGGYTF.

The genes are TRBV2 and TRBJ1-5; 7 positions agree with TRBD1. Trimming removed 3 bases from V and 6 bases from J; junction bases left unmatched: 8. The CDR3 runs to 15 residues. Germline-derived CDR1 and CDR2 are SNHLY and FYNNEI. The CDR3 DNA sequence: TGTGCCAGCAGTGAGGGCAGGGGGGGAGGTCAGCCCCAGCATTTT. Its translation is CASSEGRGGGQPQHF.

The chain links TRBV19 to TRBJ2-3; possibly TRBD1 or TRBD2 for D (6 bases each). CDR3 length: 13 residues. Trimming stripped 6 bases from V and 2 bases from J, with 9 bases between. Germline V gene sequence: CDR1 LNHDA, CDR2 SQIVND (reference sequence). For the CDR3, the DNA is TGTGCCAGTAGCGGGGGCATCACAGATACGCAGTATTTT. As protein: CASSGGITDTQYF.

The rearrangement links TRBV5-4 to TRBJ1-2; TRBD1 is a possible D gene (6 bases). The ends were cut back, 1 base at V and 8 bases at J, with 12 bases in the middle. This CDR3 comprises 13 residues. Germline CDR1 reads SGHNT; CDR2 reads YYREEE (reference sequence). The CDR3 loop is CASSLWGAGGYTF. The DNA for the CDR3 is TGTGCCAGCAGCTTGTGGGGGGCGGGCGGCTACACCTTC.

The chain carries TRBV7-8 and TRBJ2-2, with D possibly being TRBD1 (5 bases). CDR1 is SGHVS, CDR2 FQNEAQ, per germline. Trimming stripped 1 base from V and 4 bases from J, with 16 bases between. The CDR3 covers 17 residues. CDR3: CASSLGARQIPTGELFF. The CDR3 DNA reads as TGTGCCAGCAGCTTAGGCGCCCGACAGATCCCCACCGGGGAGCTGTTTTTT.

The chain combines TRBV6-6 with TRBJ2-7; 15 nucleotides align to TRBD2. The V and J ends lost 2 bases and 7 bases, in that order; junction bases with no gene match: 3. The CDR3 runs 15 residues. Germline V gene lookup returns CDR1 MNHNY and CDR2 SVGAGI (reference sequence). Here the CDR3 reads CASSYGTSGGLEQYF. The CDR3 bases are TGTGCCAGCAGTTACGGGACTAGCGGGGGGCTGGAGCAGTACTTC.

The chain has TRBV11-2 and TRBJ1-6; D may be TRBD1 (5 bases). Looked up from germline, CDR1 is SGHAT and CDR2 is FQNNGV. The CDR3 runs 14 residues. V gave up 1 base and J gave up 9 bases, with 10 bases separating them. CDR3 sequence reads: CASSLGQGSSPLHF. DNA for the CDR3: TGTGCCAGCAGCTTAGGGCAGGGAAGTTCACCCCTCCACTTT.

The chain is built from TRBV5-5 and TRBJ2-7, with TRBD1 identical over 8 bases. CDR1 and CDR2 (germline): SGHKS, YYEKEE (reference sequence). Trimming removed 2 bases from V and 4 bases from J; junction bases left unmatched: 8. The CDR3 has 15 amino acids. CDR3 amino acids: CASSFGQGVVYEQYF. The CDR3 DNA follows: TGTGCCAGCAGCTTTGGACAGGGAGTTGTTTACGAGCAGTACTTC.

The rearrangement joins TRBV3-1 (or the pseudogene TRBV3-2) to TRBJ1-2; maybe TRBD1 (6 bases). With 1 base removed from V and 3 bases from J, the gap between germline ends came to 15 bases. From germline, CDR1 is LGHDT and CDR2 YNNKEL (reference sequence). The CDR3 extends over 16 amino acids. CDR3 protein: CASSQVLERGDYGYTF. DNA of the CDR3: TGTGCCAGCAGCCAAGTCCTGGAGAGGGGGGACTATGGCTACACCTTC.

The rearrangement joins TRBV11-3 to TRBJ1-5, with D possibly being TRBD1 (6 bases). Germline V gives CDR1 SGHNT, CDR2 YENEEA. The CDR3 loop spans 15 amino acids. Between the trimmed V and J ends, which lost 2 bases and 2 bases, there was a span of 10 bases. CDR3 amino acids: CASSLLTGGNQPQHF. Here the CDR3 DNA reads TGTGCCAGCAGCTTATTGACAGGTGGCAATCAGCCCCAGCATTTT.

J is TRBJ2-1 and V is TRBV20-1, with D unclear. CDR3 size: 14 residues. Per germline, CDR1 DFQATT and CDR2 SNEGSKA (reference sequence). The germline V and J ends were trimmed by 3 bases and 6 bases, with 15 bases remaining between them. The CDR3 protein is CSASPLVGLNEQFF. CDR3 nucleotide sequence: TGCAGTGCTAGTCCCTTAGTCGGGCTCAATGAGCAGTTCTTC.

The chain's CDR3 is CASSLSGLGSEAFF. CDR3 nucleotides: TGTGCCAGCAGTTTATCGGGGCTTGGGTCTGAAGCTTTCTTT. V usage is TRBV27 and J usage is TRBJ1-1; perhaps TRBD1 as D (5 bases). The V and J ends lost 0 bases and 6 bases respectively, with 11 bases between them. The CDR3 loop spans 14 amino acids. Germline lookup yields CDR1 MNHEY and CDR2 SMNVEV (reference sequence).

V usage is TRBV15 and J usage is TRBJ1-6; 9 nucleotides agree with TRBD1. V lost 3 bases to trimming and J lost 7 bases; unmatched junction nucleotides: 4. Germline V gene lookup returns CDR1 LNHNV and CDR2 YYDKDF (reference sequence). This CDR3 has 15 amino acids. The CDR3 nucleotides read TGTGCCACCAGCAGTACCGGGACAGGGAATTCACCCCTCCACTTT. Protein sequence: CATSSTGTGNSPLHF.

The chain is built from TRBV6-2 or TRBV6-3 and TRBJ1-6; a weak D match, TRBD1 (5 bases). The CDR3 length is 14 residues. CDR1 and CDR2 from the germline V gene are MNHEY and SVGEGT. Trimming took off 2 bases at V and 10 bases at J, with 12 bases between the two ends. The CDR3, as DNA: TGTGCCAGCAGTTACCAAGGGGTAGGCTCACCCCTCCACTTT. Residues: CASSYQGVGSPLHF.